These T cell receptor beta chains were read from a single sample in a study of response to subunit inactivated influenza vaccine. TCRdb ran MiXCR on the RT-PCR reads and lists one entry per CDR3 protein. The table shows 400,000 to 550,000 distinct CDR3 sequences, with roughly 23% occurring only once. The source material was CD4+ T cells sorted from PBMCs, sampled 5 days after vaccination. The receptors come from a man between 50 and 59 years old who received an inactivated influenza vaccine. CDR3s include the opening cysteine and the closing phenylalanine or tryptophan. The D gene is left open where the match is weak. Some rows have no size entry. The others give once, few or many, or a class for an expanded clone.

- | TRBJ2-1 | TRBV5-1 | TRBD2 | CASSLAGTRSSYNEQFF | TGCGCCAGCAGCTTGGCCGGGACTAGGAGCTCCTACAATGAGCAGTTCTTC
few | TRBJ2-7 | TRBV28 | - | CASSTQMFEQYF | TGTGCCAGCAGCACCCAGATGTTCGAGCAGTACTTC
few | TRBJ2-7 | TRBV20-1 | - | CSAPGRRYEQYF | TGCAGTGCTCCGGGCAGACGCTACGAGCAGTACTTC
few | TRBJ2-5 | TRBV20-1 | - | CSAREGRETQYF | TGCAGTGCTAGGGAGGGTCGGGAGACCCAGTACTTC
once | TRBJ2-2 | TRBV9 | - | CASSVQGLNTGELFF | TGTGCCAGCAGCGTACAGGGACTGAACACCGGGGAGCTGTTTTTT
- | TRBJ2-5 | TRBV5-1 | - | CASSWAPGEETQYF | TGCGCCAGCAGCTGGGCCCCAGGGGAAGAGACCCAGTACTTC
- | TRBJ2-1 | TRBV3-2 | - | CAICDVLGTSPVGYEQFF | TGTGCCATCTGCGACGTCCTCGGGACTAGCCCCGTCGGGTATGAGCAGTTCTTC
- | TRBJ1-2 | TRBV7-6 | - | CASSSSGYGYTF | TGTGCCAGCAGCTCCTCGGGCTATGGCTACACCTTC
few | TRBJ2-4 | TRBV7-2 | - | CASSLVGVGSNIQYF | TGTGCCAGCAGCTTAGTGGGGGTCGGATCTAACATTCAGTACTTC
- | TRBJ2-1 | TRBV6-5 | TRBD2 | CASSYRLAGVYEQFF | TGTGCCAGCAGCTATAGACTAGCGGGAGTTTATGAGCAGTTCTTC
- | TRBJ2-5 | TRBV7-7 | - | CASSLGLIETQYF | TGTGCTAGCAGCTTGGGACTGATAGAGACCCAGTACTTC
- | TRBJ2-3 | TRBV15 | - | CATSDGTGASDTQYF | TGTGCCACCAGCGACGGGACTGGAGCTTCGGATACGCAGTATTTT
- | TRBJ1-2 | TRBV6-5 | TRBD1 | CASSYHGQVNYGYTF | TGTGCCAGCAGTTACCATGGACAGGTTAACTATGGCTACACCTTC
- | TRBJ2-7 | TRBV9 | TRBD1 | CASSVGATGGYEQYF | TGTGCCAGCAGCGTAGGCGCGACAGGGGGCTACGAGCAGTACTTC
few | TRBJ2-4 | TRBV7-2 | - | CASSLGAPSIQYF | TGTGCCAGCAGCTTAGGGGCTCCAAGCATTCAGTACTTC
- | TRBJ2-7 | TRBV27 | TRBD1 | CATGQGAREQYF | TGTGCCACGGGACAGGGGGCGCGCGAGCAGTACTTC